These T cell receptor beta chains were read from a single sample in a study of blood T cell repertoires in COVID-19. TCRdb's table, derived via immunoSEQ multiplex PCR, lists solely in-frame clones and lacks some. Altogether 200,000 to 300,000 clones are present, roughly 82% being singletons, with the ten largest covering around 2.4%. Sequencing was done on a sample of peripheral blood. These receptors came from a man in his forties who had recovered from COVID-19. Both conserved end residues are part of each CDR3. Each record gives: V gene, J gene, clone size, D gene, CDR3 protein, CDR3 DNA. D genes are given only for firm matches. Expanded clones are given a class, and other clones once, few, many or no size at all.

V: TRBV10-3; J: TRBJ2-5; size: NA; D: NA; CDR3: CAISESGGNQETQYF; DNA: TGTGCCATCAGTGAGTCTGGGGGGAACCAAGAGACCCAGTACTTC
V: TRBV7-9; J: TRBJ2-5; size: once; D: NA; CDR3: CASSNKPFQETQYF; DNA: TGTGCCAGCAGCAACAAACCCTTCCAAGAGACCCAGTACTTC
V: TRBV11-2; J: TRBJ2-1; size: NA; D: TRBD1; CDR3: CASSRGQAYNEQFF; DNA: TGTGCCAGCAGTCGGGGACAGGCTTACAATGAGCAGTTCTTC
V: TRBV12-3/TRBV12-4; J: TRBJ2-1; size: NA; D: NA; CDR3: CASSSRPNEQFF; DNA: TGTGCCAGCAGTTCTAGACCCAATGAGCAGTTCTTC
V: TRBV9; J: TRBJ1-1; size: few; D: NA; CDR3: CASSVGYSVDTEAFF; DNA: TGTGCCAGCAGCGTAGGTTACAGTGTGGACACTGAAGCTTTCTTT
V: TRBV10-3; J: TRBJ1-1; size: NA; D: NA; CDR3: CAISGGNTEAFF; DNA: TGTGCCATCAGCGGGGGAAACACTGAAGCTTTCTTT
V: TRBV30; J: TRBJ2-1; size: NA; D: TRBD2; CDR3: CAWSVGGGVSEQFF; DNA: TGTGCCTGGAGTGTTGGCGGGGGAGTTAGTGAGCAGTTCTTC
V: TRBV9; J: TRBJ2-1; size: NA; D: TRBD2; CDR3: CASSVAPGLADQQFF; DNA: TGTGCCAGCAGCGTAGCCCCCGGACTAGCCGATCAGCAGTTCTTC
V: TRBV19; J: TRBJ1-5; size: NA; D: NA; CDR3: CASARSYSNQPQHF; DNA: TGTGCCAGTGCCCGGTCTTATAGCAATCAGCCCCAGCATTTT
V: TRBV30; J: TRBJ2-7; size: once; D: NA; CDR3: CAWRQSASSYEQYF; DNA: TGTGCCTGGAGGCAATCGGCTAGCTCCTACGAGCAGTACTTC
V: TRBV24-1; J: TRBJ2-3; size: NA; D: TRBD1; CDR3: CATSDSGTGTDTQYF; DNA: TGTGCCACCAGTGACTCCGGGACAGGGACAGATACGCAGTATTTT
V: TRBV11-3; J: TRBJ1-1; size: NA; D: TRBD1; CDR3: CASSLTGGQTEAFF; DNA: TGTGCCAGCAGCTTGACAGGGGGCCAGACTGAAGCTTTCTTT
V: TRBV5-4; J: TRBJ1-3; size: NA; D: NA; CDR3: CASSSPGTAGNTIYF; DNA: TGTGCCAGCAGCTCTCCGGGAACCGCTGGAAACACCATATATTTT
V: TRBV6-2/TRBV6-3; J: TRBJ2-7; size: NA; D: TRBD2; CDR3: CASSYSTIVLAGGVSYEQYF; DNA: TGTGCCAGCAGTTACTCTACGATCGTACTAGCGGGGGGTGTCTCCTACGAGCAGTACTTC
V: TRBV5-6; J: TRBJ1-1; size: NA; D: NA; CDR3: CASSWRVQRGTEAFF; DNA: TGTGCCAGCAGCTGGAGGGTTCAACGGGGTACTGAAGCTTTCTTT
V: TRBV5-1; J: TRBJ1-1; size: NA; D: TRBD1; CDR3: CASSATGALNTEAFF; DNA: TGCGCCAGCAGCGCCACAGGGGCGTTGAACACTGAAGCTTTCTTT
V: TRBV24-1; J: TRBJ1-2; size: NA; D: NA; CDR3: CATSGGDGYTF; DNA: TGTGCCACCAGCGGGGGAGATGGCTACACCTTC
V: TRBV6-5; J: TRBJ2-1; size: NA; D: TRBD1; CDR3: CASRINRGEQFF; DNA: TGTGCCAGCAGGATAAACAGGGGGGAGCAGTTCTTC
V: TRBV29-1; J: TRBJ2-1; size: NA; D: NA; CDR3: CSARQKGPYNEQFF; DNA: TGCAGCGCACGACAGAAGGGGCCTTACAATGAGCAGTTCTTC
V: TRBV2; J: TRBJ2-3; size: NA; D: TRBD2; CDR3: CASNPNPSGFTDTQYF; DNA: TGTGCCAGCAACCCGAATCCTAGCGGTTTCACAGATACGCAGTATTTT
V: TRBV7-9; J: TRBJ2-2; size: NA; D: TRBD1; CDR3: CASSPRGQGIGELFF; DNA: TGTGCCAGCAGCCCGCGGGGACAGGGGATCGGGGAGCTGTTTTTT
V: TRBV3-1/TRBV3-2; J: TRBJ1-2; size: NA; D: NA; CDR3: CASSQGGRGGYTF; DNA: TGTGCCAGCAGCCAAGGGGGCAGGGGCGGCTACACCTTC
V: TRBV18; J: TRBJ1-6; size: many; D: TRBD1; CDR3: CASSAGTANINSPLHF; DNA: TGTGCCAGCTCAGCCGGGACAGCTAATATTAATTCACCCCTCCACTTT
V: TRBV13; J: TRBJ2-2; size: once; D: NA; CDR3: CASSLWGRGGELFF; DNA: TGTGCCAGCAGCTTATGGGGAAGGGGCGGGGAGCTGTTTTTT
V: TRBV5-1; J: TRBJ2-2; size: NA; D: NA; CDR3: CASSLARSTPSELFF; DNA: TGCGCCAGCAGCTTGGCCCGTAGCACCCCTTCGGAGCTGTTTTTT
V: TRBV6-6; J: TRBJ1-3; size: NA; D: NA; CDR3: CASSRTAMVGNTIYF; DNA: TGTGCCAGCAGCCGGACAGCCATGGTAGGAAACACCATATATTTT
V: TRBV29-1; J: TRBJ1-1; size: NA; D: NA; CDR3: CSGLNTEAFF; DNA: TGCAGCGGGCTGAACACTGAAGCTTTCTTT
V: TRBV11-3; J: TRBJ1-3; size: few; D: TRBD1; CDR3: CASSPEGGTGNTIYF; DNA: TGTGCCAGCAGCCCAGAAGGGGGCACTGGAAACACCATATATTTT
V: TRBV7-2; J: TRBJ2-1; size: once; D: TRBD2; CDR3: CASGESGGNEQFF; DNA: TGTGCCAGCGGCGAGAGCGGGGGTAATGAGCAGTTCTTC
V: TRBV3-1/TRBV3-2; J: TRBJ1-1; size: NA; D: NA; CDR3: CASSHGQVPEAFF; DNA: TGTGCCAGCAGCCATGGGCAGGTTCCTGAAGCTTTCTTT
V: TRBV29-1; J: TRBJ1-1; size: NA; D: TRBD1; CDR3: CSVERDRGVTEAFF; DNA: TGCAGCGTTGAAAGGGACAGGGGGGTAACTGAAGCTTTCTTT
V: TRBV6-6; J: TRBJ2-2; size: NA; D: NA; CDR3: CASSYEASRTGELFF; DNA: TGTGCCAGCAGTTACGAGGCCAGCCGGACCGGGGAGCTGTTTTTT
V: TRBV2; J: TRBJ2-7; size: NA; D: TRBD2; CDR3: CASSPGLAGVREQYF; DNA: TGTGCCAGCAGTCCAGGACTAGCGGGAGTTCGGGAGCAGTACTTC
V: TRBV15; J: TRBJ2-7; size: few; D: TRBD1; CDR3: CATSRDRTGSDYEQYF; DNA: TGTGCCACCAGCAGAGACCGGACAGGGTCCGACTACGAGCAGTACTTC
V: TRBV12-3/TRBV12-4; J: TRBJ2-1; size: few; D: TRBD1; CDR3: CASGDRAHNEQFF; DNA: TGTGCCAGCGGGGACAGGGCCCACAATGAGCAGTTCTTC
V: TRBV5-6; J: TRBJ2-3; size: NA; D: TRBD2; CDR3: CASSLGTSGGLFTDTQYF; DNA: TGTGCCAGCAGCCTCGGGACTAGCGGGGGCCTATTCACAGATACGCAGTATTTT
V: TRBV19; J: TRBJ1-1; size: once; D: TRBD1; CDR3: CASSRAGGMNTEAFF; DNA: TGTGCCAGTAGTAGGGCAGGGGGAATGAACACTGAAGCTTTCTTT
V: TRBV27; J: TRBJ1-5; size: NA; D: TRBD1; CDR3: CASSPTGDQPQHF; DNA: TGTGCCAGCAGTCCGACAGGGGATCAGCCCCAGCATTTT
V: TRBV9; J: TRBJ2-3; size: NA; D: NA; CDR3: CASSVVSVPDTQYF; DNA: TGTGCCAGCAGCGTAGTTTCCGTCCCAGATACGCAGTATTTT
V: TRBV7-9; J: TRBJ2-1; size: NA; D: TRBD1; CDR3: CASSRGQYNEQFF; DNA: TGTGCCAGCAGCCGGGGACAGTACAATGAGCAGTTCTTC
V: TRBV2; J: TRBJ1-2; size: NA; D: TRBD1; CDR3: CASSGGTGGTSYTF; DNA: TGTGCCAGCAGTGGGGGGACAGGGGGCACTAGCTACACCTTC
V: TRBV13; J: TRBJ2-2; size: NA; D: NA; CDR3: CASRYSGRTGELFF; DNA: TGTGCCAGCAGGTACTCAGGGCGCACCGGGGAGCTGTTTTTT
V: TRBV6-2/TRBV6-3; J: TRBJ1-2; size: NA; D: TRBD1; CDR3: CASSYFQGAGIYGYTF; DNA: TGTGCCAGCAGTTACTTCCAGGGGGCAGGGATCTATGGCTACACCTTC
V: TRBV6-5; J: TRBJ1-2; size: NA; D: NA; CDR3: CASSDSYGYTF; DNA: TGTGCCAGCAGCGACAGTTATGGCTACACCTTC
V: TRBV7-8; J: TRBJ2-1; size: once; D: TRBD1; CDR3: CASSPPRTGDYNEQFF; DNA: TGTGCCAGCAGCCCACCGAGGACAGGGGATTACAATGAGCAGTTCTTC
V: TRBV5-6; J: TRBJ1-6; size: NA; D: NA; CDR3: CASSPDRRGSPLHF; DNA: TGTGCCAGCAGTCCCGACCGGCGCGGTTCACCCCTCCACTTT
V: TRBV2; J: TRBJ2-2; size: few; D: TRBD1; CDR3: CASRPNRGRTGELFF; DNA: TGTGCCAGCAGGCCTAACAGGGGTCGGACCGGGGAGCTGTTTTTT
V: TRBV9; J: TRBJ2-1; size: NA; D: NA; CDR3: CASSVQGSSYNEQFF; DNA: TGTGCCAGCAGCGTTCAGGGGAGCTCCTACAATGAGCAGTTCTTC
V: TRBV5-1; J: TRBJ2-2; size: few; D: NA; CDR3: CASSLRRSEKNTGELFF; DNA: TGCGCCAGCAGCTTAAGGCGGTCGGAGAAGAACACCGGGGAGCTGTTTTTT
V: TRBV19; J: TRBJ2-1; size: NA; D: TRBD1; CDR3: CATGTGGLDNEQFF; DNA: TGTGCCACTGGGACAGGGGGACTAGACAATGAGCAGTTCTTC